The sequence of this T cell receptor (beta chain) was determined in a study of molecular identifiers for immune sequencing clone quantification. About the study: Replicate experiments divided RNA from around 20,000 or 100,000 naive CD8 cells into five parts and sequenced four. Study results and limitations: Spiked Jurkat TCR RNA from one cell was reportedly detectable among roughly 910,000 naive cells. Clones above 20 RNA copies contained over 98% of effector molecules but under 1% of naive ones.

With respect to this clonotype: No antigen is known for it.

The authors gated naive CD8 T cells as CD8+CD4-CCR7+CD45RA+ for sorting. One entry per CDR3 protein results from TCRdb running MiXCR on the PCR reads. The data show approximately 90,000 distinct CDR3 sequences, approximately 25% seen once. Germline V gene lookup returns CDR1 LGHNA and CDR2 YSLEER. The V gene lost 0 bases and the J gene lost 2 bases, with 8 bases spanning the gap. This CDR3 has 14 amino acids. The chain has TRBV4-3 and TRBJ2-7; D gene uncertain. The material sequenced was naive CD8+ T cells from blood, with Jurkat cell RNA spiked in. Specified subset: FACS-sorted CD8+CD4-CCR7+CD45RA+ naive T cells. The source of this sequence is a human donor in good health. Some libraries in this study had Jurkat cell RNA spiked in. Here the CDR3 reads CASSQERHTYEQYF. CDR3 coding DNA: TGCGCCAGCAGCCAAGAAAGACATACCTACGAGCAGTACTTC.